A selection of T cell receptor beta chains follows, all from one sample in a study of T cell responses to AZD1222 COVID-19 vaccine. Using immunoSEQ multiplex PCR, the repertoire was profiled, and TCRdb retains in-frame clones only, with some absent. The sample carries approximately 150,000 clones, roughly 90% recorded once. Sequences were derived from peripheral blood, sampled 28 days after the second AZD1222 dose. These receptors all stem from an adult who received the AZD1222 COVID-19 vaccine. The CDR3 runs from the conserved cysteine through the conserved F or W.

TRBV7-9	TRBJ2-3	CASSPGQGLGTDTQYF
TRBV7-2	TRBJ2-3	CASSLILSGGDPDTQYF
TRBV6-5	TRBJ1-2	CASSYSPRTGEGYTF
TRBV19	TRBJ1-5	CASSMGNFRGNQPQHF
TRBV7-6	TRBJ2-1	CASSLADSSYNEQFF
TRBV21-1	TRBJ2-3	CASSKEAGLAGESGTDTQYF
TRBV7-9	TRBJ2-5	CASSMVGGTQETQYF
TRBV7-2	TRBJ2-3	CASSLTVSTDTQYF
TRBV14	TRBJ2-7	CASSQDMGGGEQYF
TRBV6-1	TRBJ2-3	CASSEFVGGARSTDTQYF
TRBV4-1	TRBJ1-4	CASSPDRTNEKLFF
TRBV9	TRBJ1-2	CASSGTGHVQEYGYTF
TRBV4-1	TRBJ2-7	CASSQPDRDSYEQYF
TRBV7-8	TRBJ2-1	CASSLDPGLAEQFF
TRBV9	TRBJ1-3	CASSTRTGSGGNTIYF
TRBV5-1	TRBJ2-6	CASRRAGSSGANVLTF
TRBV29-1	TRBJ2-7	CSAWGPGVPEQYF
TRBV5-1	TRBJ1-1	CASSLDGVGGTEAFF
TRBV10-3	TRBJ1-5	CAISGGTYNQPQHF
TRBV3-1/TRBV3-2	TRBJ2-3	CASRGGTDTQYF
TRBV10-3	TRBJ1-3	CAISEGPLSGNTIYF
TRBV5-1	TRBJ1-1	CASSRQRYIQGEAFF
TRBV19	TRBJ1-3	CASSTPRNTIYF
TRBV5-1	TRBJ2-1	CASRIDRGRNEQFF
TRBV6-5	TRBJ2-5	CASGGGSTGSETQYF
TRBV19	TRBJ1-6	CASSIPATSGYSPLHF
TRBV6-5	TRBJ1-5	CASSYTGWGQPQHF
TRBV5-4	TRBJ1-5	CASSLWGAGNQPQHF
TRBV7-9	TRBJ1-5	CASSRQGNSNQPQHF
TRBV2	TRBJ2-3	CASSARLPITDTQYF
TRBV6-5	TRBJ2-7	CASTRAQRGTHEQYF
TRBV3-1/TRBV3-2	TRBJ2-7	CASSPLAGVREQYF
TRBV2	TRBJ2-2	CASSEDTGELFF
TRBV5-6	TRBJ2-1	CASIPGLGREQFF
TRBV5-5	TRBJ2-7	CASSLAGISYEQYF
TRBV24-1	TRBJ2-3	CATSGDWGLERDTQYF
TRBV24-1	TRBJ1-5	CATSDLEAGNQPQHF
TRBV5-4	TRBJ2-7	CASSDGQGADEQYF
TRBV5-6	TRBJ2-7	CASSPPDSSYEQYF
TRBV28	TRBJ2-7	CASSSPGDEQYF
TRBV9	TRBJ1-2	CASSKFGENYGYTF
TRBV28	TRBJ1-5	CASSPLITGIRNQPQHF
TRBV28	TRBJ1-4	CASRPGTGELFF
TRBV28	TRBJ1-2	CASSPGQARYGYTF
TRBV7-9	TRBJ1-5	CASNTGNNQPQHF
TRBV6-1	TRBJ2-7	CASSEAPGQGPYEQYF
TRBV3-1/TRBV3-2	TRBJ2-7	CASSCSQGAEGYEQYF
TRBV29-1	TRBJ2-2	CSASGTEGGELFF
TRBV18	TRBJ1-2	CASSIRDSVDGYTF
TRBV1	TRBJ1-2	CTSSQADRGYGYTF
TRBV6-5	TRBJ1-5	CASSYSIGERQPQHF
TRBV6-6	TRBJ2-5	CASSPAVGRTQETQYF
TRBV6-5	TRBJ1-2	CASSYSTYVTNYGYTF
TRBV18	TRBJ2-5	CASSPLEGETQYF